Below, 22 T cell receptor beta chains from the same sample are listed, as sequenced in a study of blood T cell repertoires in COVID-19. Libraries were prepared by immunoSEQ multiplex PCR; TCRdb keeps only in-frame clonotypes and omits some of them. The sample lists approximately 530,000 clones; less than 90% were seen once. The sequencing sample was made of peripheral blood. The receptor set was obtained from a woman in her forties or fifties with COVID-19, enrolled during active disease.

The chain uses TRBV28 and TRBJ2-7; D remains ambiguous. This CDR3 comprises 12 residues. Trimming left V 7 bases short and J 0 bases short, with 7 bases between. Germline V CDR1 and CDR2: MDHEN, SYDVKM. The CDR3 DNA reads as TGTGCCAGCACTCTGAGCTCCTACGAGCAGTACTTC. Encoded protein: CASTLSSYEQYF.

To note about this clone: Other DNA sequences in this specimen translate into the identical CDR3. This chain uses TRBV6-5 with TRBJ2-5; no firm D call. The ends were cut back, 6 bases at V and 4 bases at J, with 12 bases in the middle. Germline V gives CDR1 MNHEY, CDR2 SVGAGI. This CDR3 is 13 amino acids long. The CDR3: CASSQAGGETQYF. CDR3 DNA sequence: TGTGCCAGCAGCCAAGCAGGTGGAGAGACCCAGTACTTC.

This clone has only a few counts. This CDR3 is CSVGQYNEQFF. The CDR3 DNA sequence: TGCAGCGTTGGACAGTACAATGAGCAGTTCTTC. The chain couples TRBV29-1 to TRBJ2-1; TRBD1 is a possible D gene (5 bases). The germline V gene has CDR1 SQVTM and CDR2 ANQGSEA. Trimming removed 4 bases at V and 4 bases at J, with 5 bases between. The CDR3 runs to 11 residues.

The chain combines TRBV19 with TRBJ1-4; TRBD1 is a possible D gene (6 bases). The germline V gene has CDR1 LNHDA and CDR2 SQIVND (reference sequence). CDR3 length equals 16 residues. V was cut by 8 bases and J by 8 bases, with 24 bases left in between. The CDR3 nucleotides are TGTGCCAGTCGTGGCAGACTAAACAGGGCGTCGGAAAAACTGTTTTTT. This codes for CASRGRLNRASEKLFF.

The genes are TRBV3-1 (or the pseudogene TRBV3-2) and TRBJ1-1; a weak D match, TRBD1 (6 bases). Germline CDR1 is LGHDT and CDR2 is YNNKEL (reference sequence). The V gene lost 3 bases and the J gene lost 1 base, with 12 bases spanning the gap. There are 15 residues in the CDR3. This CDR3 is CASSQIDRRNTEAFF. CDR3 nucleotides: TGTGCCAGCAGCCAGATAGACAGGCGGAACACTGAAGCTTTCTTT.

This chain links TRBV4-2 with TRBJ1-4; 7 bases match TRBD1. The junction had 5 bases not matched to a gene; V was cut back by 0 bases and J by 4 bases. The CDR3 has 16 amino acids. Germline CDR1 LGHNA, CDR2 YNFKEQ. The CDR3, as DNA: TGTGCCAGCAGCCAAGAGCGGGCAGGGGGTAATGAAAAACTGTTTTTT. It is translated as CASSQERAGGNEKLFF.

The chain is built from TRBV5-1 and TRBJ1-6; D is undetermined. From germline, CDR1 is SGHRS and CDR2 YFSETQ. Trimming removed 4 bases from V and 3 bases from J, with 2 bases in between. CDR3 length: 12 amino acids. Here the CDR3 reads CASSRYNSPLHF. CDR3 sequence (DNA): TGCGCCAGCAGCCGCTATAATTCACCCCTCCACTTT.

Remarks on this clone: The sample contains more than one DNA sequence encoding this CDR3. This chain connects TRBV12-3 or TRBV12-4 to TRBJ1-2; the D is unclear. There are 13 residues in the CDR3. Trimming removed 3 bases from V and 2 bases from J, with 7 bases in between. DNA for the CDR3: TGTGCCAGCAGTTTGGTACAGAACTATGGCTACACCTTC. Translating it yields CASSLVQNYGYTF.

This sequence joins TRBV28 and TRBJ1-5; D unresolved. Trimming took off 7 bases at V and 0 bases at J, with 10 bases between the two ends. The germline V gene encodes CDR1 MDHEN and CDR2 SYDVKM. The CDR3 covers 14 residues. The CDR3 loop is CASIFQISNQPQHF. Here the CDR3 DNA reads TGTGCCAGCATCTTCCAGATTAGCAATCAGCCCCAGCATTTT.

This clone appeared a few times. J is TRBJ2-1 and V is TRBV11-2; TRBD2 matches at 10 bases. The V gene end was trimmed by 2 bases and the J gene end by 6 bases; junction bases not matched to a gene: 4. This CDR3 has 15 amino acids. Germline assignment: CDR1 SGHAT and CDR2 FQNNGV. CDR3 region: CASSLNSGGINEQFF. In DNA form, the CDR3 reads TGTGCCAGCAGCTTAAATAGCGGGGGGATCAATGAGCAGTTCTTC.

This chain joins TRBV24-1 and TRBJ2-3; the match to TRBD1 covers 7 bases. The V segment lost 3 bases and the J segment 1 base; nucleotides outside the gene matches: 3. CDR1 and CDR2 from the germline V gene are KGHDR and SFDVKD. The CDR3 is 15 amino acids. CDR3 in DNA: TGTGCCACCAGTGATCCTGGGACAGGCACAGATACGCAGTATTTT. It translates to CATSDPGTGTDTQYF.

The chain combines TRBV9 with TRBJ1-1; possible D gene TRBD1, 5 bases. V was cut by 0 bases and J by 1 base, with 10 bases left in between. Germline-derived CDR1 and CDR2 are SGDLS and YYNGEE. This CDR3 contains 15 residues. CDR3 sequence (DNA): TGTGCCAGCAGCGTAGGCGGGGCCAGGAACACTGAAGCTTTCTTT. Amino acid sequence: CASSVGGARNTEAFF.

The CDR3 sequence is CASSHGTSGGVDTQYF. The CDR3, as DNA: TGTGCCAGCAGTCACGGGACTAGCGGGGGGGTGGATACGCAGTATTTT. V usage is TRBV11-3 and J usage is TRBJ2-3; TRBD2 aligns across 16 bases. This CDR3 spans 16 amino acids. Germline V CDR1 and CDR2: SGHNT, YENEEA. The ends lost 6 bases at V and 6 bases at J; junction bases unmatched: 6.

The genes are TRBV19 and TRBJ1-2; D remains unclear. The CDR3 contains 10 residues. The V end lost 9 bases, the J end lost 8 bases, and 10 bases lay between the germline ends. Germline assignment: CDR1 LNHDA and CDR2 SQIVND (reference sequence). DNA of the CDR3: TGTGCCAGCCGGGAAGGGGGCTACACCTTC. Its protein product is CASREGGYTF.

CDR3 nucleotides: TGTGCCAGCAGCGTAGGGGGGGGCTCTGGAAACACCATATATTTT. This gives the protein CASSVGGGSGNTIYF. The chain combines TRBV28 with TRBJ1-3; TRBD1 is a possible D gene (6 bases). Germline CDR1 reads MDHEN; CDR2 reads SYDVKM. The V end lost 6 bases, the J end lost 0 bases, and 12 bases lay between the germline ends. The CDR3 covers 15 residues.

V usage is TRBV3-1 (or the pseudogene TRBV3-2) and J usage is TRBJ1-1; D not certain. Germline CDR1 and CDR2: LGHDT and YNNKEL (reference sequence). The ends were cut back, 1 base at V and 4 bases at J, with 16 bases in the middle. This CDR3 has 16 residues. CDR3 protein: CASSQALGREATEAFF. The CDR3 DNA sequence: TGTGCCAGCAGCCAAGCTTTAGGGAGGGAGGCCACTGAAGCTTTCTTT.

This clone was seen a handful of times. The CDR3 sequence is CASSGSLSGNTIYF. The CDR3 DNA reads TGTGCCAGCAGTGGAAGCCTCTCTGGAAACACCATATATTTT. The rearrangement links TRBV2 to TRBJ1-3, with D uncertain. V was trimmed by 4 bases and J by 0 bases, leaving 7 bases between them. This CDR3 is built from 14 residues. Germline CDR1 reads SNHLY; CDR2 reads FYNNEI.

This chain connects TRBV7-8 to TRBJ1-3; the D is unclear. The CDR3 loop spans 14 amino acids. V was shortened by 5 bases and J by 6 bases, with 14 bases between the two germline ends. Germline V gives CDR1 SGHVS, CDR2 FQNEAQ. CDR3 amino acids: CASSPNFLKNTIYF. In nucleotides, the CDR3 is TGTGCCAGCAGCCCAAACTTCCTGAAAAACACCATATATTTT.

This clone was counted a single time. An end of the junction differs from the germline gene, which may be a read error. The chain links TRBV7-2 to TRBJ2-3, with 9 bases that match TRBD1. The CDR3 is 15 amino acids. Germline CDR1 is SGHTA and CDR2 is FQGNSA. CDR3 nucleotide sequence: TGTGCCAGCAGCTTTCCGGGACAGGGCACAAATACGCAGTATTTT. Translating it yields CASSFPGQGTNTQYF.

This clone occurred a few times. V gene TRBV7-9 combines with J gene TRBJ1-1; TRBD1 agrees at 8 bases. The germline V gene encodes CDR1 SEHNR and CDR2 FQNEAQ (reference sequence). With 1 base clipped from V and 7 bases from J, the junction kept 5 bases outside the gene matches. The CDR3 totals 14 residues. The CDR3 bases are TGTGCCAGCAGCTTAGACCTTGGACAGGGTGAAGCTTTCTTT. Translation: CASSLDLGQGEAFF.

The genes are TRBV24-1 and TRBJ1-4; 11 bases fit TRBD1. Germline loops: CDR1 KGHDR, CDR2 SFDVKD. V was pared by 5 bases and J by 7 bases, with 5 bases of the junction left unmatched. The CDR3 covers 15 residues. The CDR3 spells CATSGTGGRSEKLFF. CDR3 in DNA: TGTGCCACCAGTGGGACAGGGGGCCGGAGTGAAAAACTGTTTTTT.

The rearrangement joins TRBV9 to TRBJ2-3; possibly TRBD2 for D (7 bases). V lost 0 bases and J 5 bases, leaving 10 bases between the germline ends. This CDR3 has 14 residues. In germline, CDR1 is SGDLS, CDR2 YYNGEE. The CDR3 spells CASSVEGGQDTQYF. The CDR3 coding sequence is TGTGCCAGCAGCGTAGAGGGGGGGCAAGATACGCAGTATTTT.